The rows below give T cell receptor beta chains drawn from one sample of a study of blood T cell repertoires in COVID-19. Clones were read by immunoSEQ multiplex PCR, and TCRdb kept only the in-frame ones, dropping some. Among 300,000 to 350,000 clones listed, about 90% were seen once. Sample: PBMCs or T cells enriched from blood (not recorded which). These receptors were collected from a woman aged 25-40 years who had recovered from COVID-19. The CDR3 runs from the conserved cysteine through the conserved F or W. The order of the fields is CDR3 DNA, CDR3 protein, clone size, D gene, CDR3 length, J gene, V gene. A D gene is named only where the DNA matches it firmly. Not every row has a clone size; where given, it reads once, few, many or a size class.

cdr3_nt: TGTGCCAGCAGGCTTGGAGGCAGTGGAAACACCATATATTTT; cdr3_aa: CASRLGGSGNTIYF; clone_size: .; d_call: .; cdr3_length: 14; j_call: TRBJ1-3; v_call: TRBV7-9
cdr3_nt: TGTGCCAGCAGCTTAGGGCCCGGGGACAGCAATTCCCACGAGCAGTACTTC; cdr3_aa: CASSLGPGDSNSHEQYF; clone_size: .; d_call: TRBD1; cdr3_length: 17; j_call: TRBJ2-7; v_call: TRBV11-2
cdr3_nt: TGTGCCAGCGCGCAGGAGGGGAGGCCCACAGATACGCAGTATTTT; cdr3_aa: CASAQEGRPTDTQYF; clone_size: once; d_call: .; cdr3_length: 15; j_call: TRBJ2-3; v_call: TRBV14
cdr3_nt: TGCGCCAGCAGCCAAGATCGGAACAGGGAAAACGAGCAGTACTTC; cdr3_aa: CASSQDRNRENEQYF; clone_size: once; d_call: .; cdr3_length: 15; j_call: TRBJ2-7; v_call: TRBV4-1
cdr3_nt: TGCGCCAGCAGCTTGGGGGCGGACAGGGGCACAGATACGCAGTATTTT; cdr3_aa: CASSLGADRGTDTQYF; clone_size: .; d_call: TRBD1; cdr3_length: 16; j_call: TRBJ2-3; v_call: TRBV5-1
cdr3_nt: TGTGCCAGCAGTTCCTACAAGACAGGGCTCAATCAGCCCCAGCATTTT; cdr3_aa: CASSSYKTGLNQPQHF; clone_size: .; d_call: TRBD1; cdr3_length: 16; j_call: TRBJ1-5; v_call: TRBV28
cdr3_nt: TGTGCCAGCAGCGTCGACAGGGGGCAGGACACCGGGGAGCTGTTTTTT; cdr3_aa: CASSVDRGQDTGELFF; clone_size: .; d_call: TRBD1; cdr3_length: 16; j_call: TRBJ2-2; v_call: TRBV9
cdr3_nt: TGTGCCAGCAGCTTACGACGGGACAGGCAAGAGACCCAGTACTTC; cdr3_aa: CASSLRRDRQETQYF; clone_size: .; d_call: TRBD1; cdr3_length: 15; j_call: TRBJ2-5; v_call: TRBV7-7
cdr3_nt: TGTGCCAGCAGAAACCGGCGGGGGCCTAATCAGCCCCAGCATTTT; cdr3_aa: CASRNRRGPNQPQHF; clone_size: few; d_call: .; cdr3_length: 15; j_call: TRBJ1-5; v_call: TRBV19
cdr3_nt: TGTGCCAGCAGCTCGGGACTAGCGGGGGAGACACGGCAAGAGACCCAGTACTTC; cdr3_aa: CASSSGLAGETRQETQYF; clone_size: .; d_call: TRBD2; cdr3_length: 18; j_call: TRBJ2-5; v_call: TRBV7-9
cdr3_nt: TGTGCCAGCAGTGAAGCCCCAGGGACAGGACGGAACTATGGCTACACCTTC; cdr3_aa: CASSEAPGTGRNYGYTF; clone_size: .; d_call: TRBD1; cdr3_length: 17; j_call: TRBJ1-2; v_call: TRBV2
cdr3_nt: TGTGCCTACCGGACAGGGAGTTACGAGCAGTACTTC; cdr3_aa: CAYRTGSYEQYF; clone_size: .; d_call: TRBD1; cdr3_length: 12; j_call: TRBJ2-7; v_call: TRBV30
cdr3_nt: TGTGCCAGCAACCGACAGTCAACTAATGAAAAACTGTTTTTT; cdr3_aa: CASNRQSTNEKLFF; clone_size: .; d_call: .; cdr3_length: 14; j_call: TRBJ1-4; v_call: TRBV2
cdr3_nt: TGTGCCAGCAAACTCCCGCCCTCAGGGTCCTATAATTCACCCCTCCACTTT; cdr3_aa: CASKLPPSGSYNSPLHF; clone_size: .; d_call: .; cdr3_length: 17; j_call: TRBJ1-6; v_call: TRBV28
cdr3_nt: TGTGCCAGACCCCCTTCGACGGGGGAGAGTGGCTACACCTTC; cdr3_aa: CARPPSTGESGYTF; clone_size: .; d_call: .; cdr3_length: 14; j_call: TRBJ1-2; v_call: TRBV25-1
cdr3_nt: TGTGCCAGCAGCTTAGATAGTTTGGTTGGGACAGGGGCCTACGAGCAGTACTTC; cdr3_aa: CASSLDSLVGTGAYEQYF; clone_size: .; d_call: TRBD1; cdr3_length: 18; j_call: TRBJ2-7; v_call: TRBV7-6
cdr3_nt: TGTGCCAGCAGTTCCGCGGGACTAGTTGGCAATGAGCAGTTCTTC; cdr3_aa: CASSSAGLVGNEQFF; clone_size: .; d_call: TRBD2; cdr3_length: 15; j_call: TRBJ2-1; v_call: TRBV27
cdr3_nt: TGTGCCATCAGTGACCTCGGTGGGGCCAACGTCCTGACTTTC; cdr3_aa: CAISDLGGANVLTF; clone_size: .; d_call: .; cdr3_length: 14; j_call: TRBJ2-6; v_call: TRBV10-3
cdr3_nt: TGCAGTGCTAGCAGAAACACTGAAGCTTTCTTT; cdr3_aa: CSASRNTEAFF; clone_size: .; d_call: .; cdr3_length: 11; j_call: TRBJ1-1; v_call: TRBV20-1
cdr3_nt: TGTGCCAGCAGCTCCTCTAGCGGGGGGGCCTTGTATGAGCAGTTCTTC; cdr3_aa: CASSSSSGGALYEQFF; clone_size: .; d_call: TRBD2; cdr3_length: 16; j_call: TRBJ2-1; v_call: TRBV7-9
cdr3_nt: TGCAGCGTTCTACAGATCTATGGCTACACCTTC; cdr3_aa: CSVLQIYGYTF; clone_size: few; d_call: .; cdr3_length: 11; j_call: TRBJ1-2; v_call: TRBV29-1
cdr3_nt: TGTGCCAGCAGCGCCGGGGGGAACGAAGAGACCCAGTACTTC; cdr3_aa: CASSAGGNEETQYF; clone_size: .; d_call: TRBD2; cdr3_length: 14; j_call: TRBJ2-5; v_call: TRBV14
cdr3_nt: TGTGCCAGCAGCCAAGTGATAGCGGGGGGGTCAGAGACCCAGTACTTC; cdr3_aa: CASSQVIAGGSETQYF; clone_size: .; d_call: TRBD2; cdr3_length: 16; j_call: TRBJ2-5; v_call: TRBV3-1/TRBV3-2
cdr3_nt: TGTGCCAGCAGCTTAGGCCCAGGAAGCTCCTACGAGCAGTACTTC; cdr3_aa: CASSLGPGSSYEQYF; clone_size: .; d_call: .; cdr3_length: 15; j_call: TRBJ2-7; v_call: TRBV13
cdr3_nt: TGCGCCAGCAGCCCCCAGGGGGCGTATCAGCCCCAGCATTTT; cdr3_aa: CASSPQGAYQPQHF; clone_size: .; d_call: TRBD1; cdr3_length: 14; j_call: TRBJ1-5; v_call: TRBV4-1
cdr3_nt: TGCGCCAGCAGCTTGATTCCGGGACAGGGGCGTAACTATGGCTACACCTTC; cdr3_aa: CASSLIPGQGRNYGYTF; clone_size: .; d_call: TRBD1; cdr3_length: 17; j_call: TRBJ1-2; v_call: TRBV5-1
cdr3_nt: TGTGCCAGCAGCTTCCCGACAGGGGCGGTTGCAGATACGCAGTATTTT; cdr3_aa: CASSFPTGAVADTQYF; clone_size: .; d_call: TRBD1; cdr3_length: 16; j_call: TRBJ2-3; v_call: TRBV7-9
cdr3_nt: TGTGCCACCAGCAGAGACAGGGGGATGAGAAACACCATATATTTT; cdr3_aa: CATSRDRGMRNTIYF; clone_size: .; d_call: TRBD1; cdr3_length: 15; j_call: TRBJ1-3; v_call: TRBV15
cdr3_nt: TGTGCCAGCAGCGGAGGAGGTGGCGAGACCCAGTACTTC; cdr3_aa: CASSGGGGETQYF; clone_size: .; d_call: .; cdr3_length: 13; j_call: TRBJ2-5; v_call: TRBV9
cdr3_nt: TGTGCCAGTAGTGTACAGATGCGGGACAGCACTTATAGCAATCAGCCCCAGCATTTT; cdr3_aa: CASSVQMRDSTYSNQPQHF; clone_size: .; d_call: TRBD1; cdr3_length: 19; j_call: TRBJ1-5; v_call: TRBV19
cdr3_nt: TGTGCCAGTAGGGGGGCGTCGCCAACTAACTATGGCTACACCTTC; cdr3_aa: CASRGASPTNYGYTF; clone_size: .; d_call: .; cdr3_length: 15; j_call: TRBJ1-2; v_call: TRBV19
cdr3_nt: TGTGCCAGCAGTTTCGGGCAGGGGCCGATTGTTAGCTATGGCTACACCTTC; cdr3_aa: CASSFGQGPIVSYGYTF; clone_size: .; d_call: .; cdr3_length: 17; j_call: TRBJ1-2; v_call: TRBV28
cdr3_nt: TGTGCCAGCGCAGACTACGAGCAGTACTTC; cdr3_aa: CASADYEQYF; clone_size: .; d_call: .; cdr3_length: 10; j_call: TRBJ2-7; v_call: TRBV6-5
cdr3_nt: TGTGCCAGCCTCGTCTCTGGGGGGGGCACTGAAGCTTTCTTT; cdr3_aa: CASLVSGGGTEAFF; clone_size: .; d_call: .; cdr3_length: 14; j_call: TRBJ1-1; v_call: TRBV6-5
cdr3_nt: TGTGCCAGCAGCCAAGAGTTCGGCGGGGCACTCGGAGATACGCAGTATTTT; cdr3_aa: CASSQEFGGALGDTQYF; clone_size: .; d_call: .; cdr3_length: 17; j_call: TRBJ2-3; v_call: TRBV3-1/TRBV3-2
cdr3_nt: TGTGCCAGCAGTGACTCCGCTAGGGGAGGCTATGGCTACACCTTC; cdr3_aa: CASSDSARGGYGYTF; clone_size: .; d_call: .; cdr3_length: 15; j_call: TRBJ1-2; v_call: TRBV6-4
cdr3_nt: TGTGCCAGCAGCAGGGGTATCACAGGTACGCAGTATTTT; cdr3_aa: CASSRGITGTQYF; clone_size: once; d_call: .; cdr3_length: 13; j_call: TRBJ2-3; v_call: TRBV5-6
cdr3_nt: TGCGCCAGCAGCTTGGCCGGGGGACCCAAGGGCACCGGGGAGCTGTTTTTT; cdr3_aa: CASSLAGGPKGTGELFF; clone_size: .; d_call: .; cdr3_length: 17; j_call: TRBJ2-2; v_call: TRBV5-1
cdr3_nt: TGTGCCAGCAGCCTAGCCGTTACTAGCGGGGGGTGGAATGAGCAGTTCTTC; cdr3_aa: CASSLAVTSGGWNEQFF; clone_size: .; d_call: TRBD2; cdr3_length: 17; j_call: TRBJ2-1; v_call: TRBV11-2
cdr3_nt: TGTGCCAGCAGCTCCTTCCCGGGACAGGGGTTCTCGGACGAGCAGTACTTC; cdr3_aa: CASSSFPGQGFSDEQYF; clone_size: .; d_call: TRBD1; cdr3_length: 17; j_call: TRBJ2-7; v_call: TRBV7-8
cdr3_nt: TGTGCCAGCAGCGCACAGGGGGCCTACACCGGGGAGCTGTTTTTT; cdr3_aa: CASSAQGAYTGELFF; clone_size: once; d_call: TRBD1; cdr3_length: 15; j_call: TRBJ2-2; v_call: TRBV7-2
cdr3_nt: TGTGCCAGCAGCAAACGGATCCAGGCCCCCTTTAATTCACCCCTCCACTTT; cdr3_aa: CASSKRIQAPFNSPLHF; clone_size: .; d_call: .; cdr3_length: 17; j_call: TRBJ1-6; v_call: TRBV21-1
cdr3_nt: TGCGCCAGCAGCTTTGATGGGGGGACTCAGCCCCAGCATTTT; cdr3_aa: CASSFDGGTQPQHF; clone_size: .; d_call: .; cdr3_length: 14; j_call: TRBJ1-5; v_call: TRBV5-1
cdr3_nt: TGTGCCAGCAGTCTGGCTTACAGGGGGCGGAACACCGGGGAGCTGTTTTTT; cdr3_aa: CASSLAYRGRNTGELFF; clone_size: once; d_call: TRBD1; cdr3_length: 17; j_call: TRBJ2-2; v_call: TRBV3-1/TRBV3-2
cdr3_nt: TGTGCCAGCACCCTGGGGGGCGGGGGGGCCGCAGATACGCAGTATTTT; cdr3_aa: CASTLGGGGAADTQYF; clone_size: .; d_call: TRBD2; cdr3_length: 16; j_call: TRBJ2-3; v_call: TRBV5-4
cdr3_nt: TGTGCCAGCAGCCAAGAGGGGGCGCAGGGGGCCCAGCATTTT; cdr3_aa: CASSQEGAQGAQHF; clone_size: .; d_call: TRBD1; cdr3_length: 14; j_call: TRBJ1-5; v_call: TRBV3-1/TRBV3-2
cdr3_nt: TGTGCCAGCAGTGAGGGCACGTCAAGCAATCAGCCCCAGCATTTT; cdr3_aa: CASSEGTSSNQPQHF; clone_size: few; d_call: .; cdr3_length: 15; j_call: TRBJ1-5; v_call: TRBV2
cdr3_nt: TGTGCCAGCAGGGACAGGGGGCAGGGCAATCAGCCCCAGCATTTT; cdr3_aa: CASRDRGQGNQPQHF; clone_size: .; d_call: TRBD1; cdr3_length: 15; j_call: TRBJ1-5; v_call: TRBV2
cdr3_nt: TGTGCCAGCAGCTTAGTCGAGCAGGGGATTGAAGCTTTCTTT; cdr3_aa: CASSLVEQGIEAFF; clone_size: .; d_call: .; cdr3_length: 14; j_call: TRBJ1-1; v_call: TRBV11-2
cdr3_nt: TGTGCCACCAGTGGCCCGAGACAGGGCGACTATGGCTACACCTTC; cdr3_aa: CATSGPRQGDYGYTF; clone_size: .; d_call: TRBD1; cdr3_length: 15; j_call: TRBJ1-2; v_call: TRBV24-1
cdr3_nt: TGTGCCAGCAGGTCCCCGGGGGGGCTCGCCGGGGAGCTGTTTTTT; cdr3_aa: CASRSPGGLAGELFF; clone_size: .; d_call: TRBD2; cdr3_length: 15; j_call: TRBJ2-2; v_call: TRBV7-2
cdr3_nt: TGTGCCAGCGGGGGACAGCGCAACTACGAGCAGTACTTC; cdr3_aa: CASGGQRNYEQYF; clone_size: .; d_call: TRBD1; cdr3_length: 13; j_call: TRBJ2-7; v_call: TRBV2
cdr3_nt: TGTGCCGGCAGGGGGGCTTACTCTGGAAACACCATATATTTT; cdr3_aa: CAGRGAYSGNTIYF; clone_size: .; d_call: TRBD1; cdr3_length: 14; j_call: TRBJ1-3; v_call: TRBV6-5
cdr3_nt: TGTGCCACCAGTTGGGCCCGGGATTCCTACGAGCAGTACTTC; cdr3_aa: CATSWARDSYEQYF; clone_size: few; d_call: .; cdr3_length: 14; j_call: TRBJ2-7; v_call: TRBV15